In its sample, the clone carrying this TCR beta chain was seen many times. The sample belongs to a study of identical twins. Trimming cost V 6 bases and J 1 base; bases outside gene matches: 6. The CDR3 is made up of 17 amino acids. Germline-derived CDR1 and CDR2 are KGHSH and LQKENI. A single record per CDR3 protein comes from TCRdb applying MiXCR to the 5' RACE reads. The repertoire holds around 470,000 distinct CDR3 sequences, 13% to 15% seen once, with about 0.52% in the top ten. The data also belong to a second study, concerning yellow fever vaccine responses in identical twins.

This sequence was found in a young woman in good health. Sequencing was done on a sample of CD4+ T cells sorted from blood. The V gene is TRBV18, the J gene TRBJ2-2; 12 nucleotides match TRBD2. DNA for the CDR3: TGTGCCAGCTCCCGCGGGACTAGCGGGTGGAACACCGGGGAGCTGTTTTTT. Translating it yields CASSRGTSGWNTGELFF.